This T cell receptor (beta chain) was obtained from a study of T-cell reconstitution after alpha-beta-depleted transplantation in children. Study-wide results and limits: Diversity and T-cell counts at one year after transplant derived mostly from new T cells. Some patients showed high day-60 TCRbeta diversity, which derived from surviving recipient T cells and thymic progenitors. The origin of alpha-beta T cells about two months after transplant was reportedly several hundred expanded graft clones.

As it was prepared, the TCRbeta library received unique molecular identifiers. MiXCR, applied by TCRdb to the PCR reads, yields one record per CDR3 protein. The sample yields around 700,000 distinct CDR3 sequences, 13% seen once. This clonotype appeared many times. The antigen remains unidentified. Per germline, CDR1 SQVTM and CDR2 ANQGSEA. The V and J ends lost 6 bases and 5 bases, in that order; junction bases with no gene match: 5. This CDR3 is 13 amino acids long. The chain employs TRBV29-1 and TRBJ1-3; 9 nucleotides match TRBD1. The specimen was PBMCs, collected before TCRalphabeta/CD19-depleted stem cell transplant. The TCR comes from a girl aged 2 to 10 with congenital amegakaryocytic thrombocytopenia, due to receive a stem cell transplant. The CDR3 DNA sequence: TGCAGCGTGGGACAGGGATTTCGAAACACCATATATTTT. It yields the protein CSVGQGFRNTIYF. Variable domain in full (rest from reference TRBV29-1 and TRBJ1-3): SAVISQKPSRDICQRGTSLTIQCQVDSQVTMMFWYRQQPGQSLTLIATANQGSEATYESGFVIDKFPISRPNLTFSTLTVSNMSPEDSSIYLCSVGQGFRNTIYFGEGSWLTVV.